This T cell receptor (beta chain) was sequenced during a study of radiation and T cells in renal cell carcinoma. The study's findings and limits: From baseline, blood top tumor clonotypes peaked at 2 weeks post-radiation.

A remark on this clone: What it binds is not known.

Clones were read by immunoSEQ multiplex PCR, and TCRdb kept only the in-frame ones, dropping some. The table has under 100,000 clones, around four fifths seen once. This CDR3 has 13 amino acids. Germline CDR1 and CDR2: LNHDA and SQIVND (reference sequence). V shed 6 bases and J shed 2 bases, with 8 bases lying between them. Sample time point: blood 4 weeks post-SBRT, at nephrectomy. Treatment noted: 15 Gy SBRT to primary tumor, nephrectomy 4 weeks later. Nephrectomy followed 15 Gy stereotactic body radiation by 4 weeks. This renal cell carcinoma was of the clear cell type. The chain uses TRBV19 and TRBJ1-3, with D uncertain. The source of this sequence is a man in his forties or fifties with renal cell carcinoma. The starting material was blood, obtained from a patient whose treatment included radiotherapy and nephrectomy. The CDR3 DNA sequence: TGTGCCAGTAGAAGTTCCCCTGGAAACACCATATATTTT. The encoded protein is CASRSSPGNTIYF.